These 28 T cell receptor beta chains came from one sample sequenced in a study of CD8+CD57+ T cells in acquired aplastic anemia. Patients chosen for sequencing had shown CD8+CD57+ cell expansion by flow cytometry. TCR beta VDJ combinations and CDR3 sequences were profiled from genomic DNA. TCRdb processed the reads anew with MiXCR; each CDR3 protein has one entry. The repertoire holds about 200,000 distinct CDR3 sequences, with roughly 60% as singletons. Sequenced: sorted CD4+, CD8+, or CD8+CD57+ T cells (not recorded which) from PBMCs. The receptors were sampled from a human donor with aplastic anemia.

The chain combines TRBV9 with TRBJ2-5, with 12 positions matching TRBD2. Germline values: CDR1 SGDLS, CDR2 YYNGEE. This CDR3 region has 17 residues. Unmatched junction bases numbered 8, after V lost 3 bases and J lost 2 bases. This CDR3 reads CASSGTSGTLRQETQYF. The DNA for the CDR3 is TGTGCCAGCAGCGGGACTAGCGGGACCCTCCGGCAAGAGACCCAGTACTTC.

The chain uses TRBV20-1 and TRBJ1-2; D gene uncertain. Germline V gives CDR1 DFQATT, CDR2 SNEGSKA (reference sequence). CDR3 length equals 13 residues. V lost 0 bases, J lost 3 bases, and 8 bases lay in between. CDR3 DNA sequence: TGCAGTGCTAGAGAAAAGGAGGACTATGGCTACACCTTC. This sequence encodes CSAREKEDYGYTF.

The V call is TRBV5-1, the J call TRBJ2-3; D remains unclear. V was pared by 0 bases and J by 0 bases, with 11 bases between. The CDR3 covers 16 residues. The germline gives CDR1 SGHRS, CDR2 YFSETQ. The CDR3 sequence is CASSLGAYESTDTQYF. CDR3 DNA: TGCGCCAGCAGCTTGGGGGCCTATGAAAGCACAGATACGCAGTATTTT.

The J gene is TRBJ2-7, the V gene TRBV10-1; 12 nucleotides line up with TRBD1. The CDR3 consists of 14 residues. Unmatched junction bases numbered 8, after V lost 8 bases and J lost 6 bases. Germline assignment: CDR1 WNHNN and CDR2 SYGVQD (reference sequence). In DNA, the CDR3 is TGCGCCAGCCAGAGGGACAGGGGGCAGGGCGAGCAGTACTTC. Its translation is CASQRDRGQGEQYF.

The rearrangement joins TRBV7-6 to TRBJ2-7; TRBD2 matches 13 bases. The CDR3 runs to 15 residues. Germline-derived CDR1 and CDR2 are SGHVS and FNYEAQ. V lost 6 bases and J lost 0; bases outside the gene matches: 2. CDR3 DNA sequence: TGTGCCAGCAGTTGGACTAGCGGGGGCTCCTACGAGCAGTACTTC. It codes for CASSWTSGGSYEQYF.

This clonotype was recorded once. This sequence joins TRBV7-2 and TRBJ2-7, with a possible D match to TRBD2 (6 bases). The CDR3 runs to 14 residues. Trimming took 4 bases from V and 1 from J, leaving 11 bases between them. Germline V gives CDR1 SGHTA, CDR2 FQGNSA. The CDR3 is CASSSMGGSYEQYF. The CDR3 nucleotides are TGTGCCAGCAGCTCAATGGGGGGATCCTACGAGCAGTACTTC.

This clonotype was counted between two and nine times. The J gene is TRBJ2-1, the V gene TRBV5-8; TRBD1 is a possible D gene (5 bases). CDR1 is SGHTS, CDR2 YDEGEE, per germline. The CDR3 totals 13 residues. Trimming removed 4 bases from V and 9 bases from J, with 14 bases in between. The CDR3 sequence is CASSLGLGPEQFF. The CDR3 nucleotides read TGTGCCAGCAGCCTGGGGCTGGGTCCTGAGCAGTTCTTC. Drawing the rest from reference TRBV5-8 and TRBJ2-1, the complete variable domain is EAGVTQSPTHLIKTRGQQATLRCSPISGHTSVYWYQQALGLGLQFLLWYDEGEERNRGNFPPRFSGRQFPNYSSELNVNALELEDSALYLCASSLGLGPEQFFGPGTRLTVL.

This clonotype was picked up a small number of times. The V gene is TRBV7-9, the J gene TRBJ2-7; the D is unclear. V was shortened by 4 bases and J by 2 bases, with 6 bases between the two germline ends. This CDR3 is 12 amino acids long. The germline gives CDR1 SEHNR, CDR2 FQNEAQ (reference sequence). CDR3 sequence: CASSSDPYEQYF. The CDR3, as DNA: TGTGCCAGCAGCTCCGACCCCTACGAGCAGTACTTC.

The V and J genes are TRBV7-3 and TRBJ2-3; D may be TRBD1 (6 bases). V lost 6 bases to trimming and J lost 2 bases, with 12 bases between them. The germline gives CDR1 SGHTA, CDR2 FQGTGA. The CDR3 runs 14 residues. CDR3 protein: CASRPQGNTDTQYF. As DNA, the CDR3 is TGTGCCAGCAGACCACAGGGTAACACAGATACGCAGTATTTT.

The rearrangement links TRBV20-1 to TRBJ2-7; a possible D gene is TRBD1 (6 bases). This CDR3 is built from 12 residues. The germline gives CDR1 DFQATT, CDR2 SNEGSKA (reference sequence). The V and J ends lost 5 bases and 4 bases respectively, with 12 bases between them. The CDR3 coding sequence is TGCAGTGCTCGGACCCAGGGGTACGAGCAGTACTTC. The encoded protein is CSARTQGYEQYF.

Only one count was recorded for this clonotype. This sequence joins TRBV5-1 and TRBJ2-1; unclear D gene. V lost 2 bases to trimming and J lost 12 bases, with 21 bases between them. CDR1 and CDR2 from the germline V gene are SGHRS and YFSETQ. This CDR3 has 15 residues. The CDR3 sequence is CASSLDPTYNDGQFF. In DNA, the CDR3 is TGCGCCAGCAGCTTAGATCCCACCTACAATGATGGGCAGTTCTTC.

The chain recombines TRBV10-2 with TRBJ2-1; no clear D. V gave up 9 bases and J gave up 3 bases, with 15 bases separating them. Germline values: CDR1 WSHSY, CDR2 SAAADI. This CDR3 spans 14 amino acids. The CDR3 loop reads CASKPSRHYNEQFF. The CDR3 DNA reads TGCGCCAGTAAACCATCTCGTCACTACAATGAGCAGTTCTTC.

This clonotype is a singleton in its sample. The chain uses TRBV14 and TRBJ1-1, with D maybe TRBD1 (5 bases). Germline-derived CDR1 and CDR2 are SGHDN and FVKESK. Trimming left V 1 base short and J 5 bases short, with 14 bases between. The CDR3 is 15 amino acids. CDR3 amino acids: CASSQVLRGGTEAFF. The CDR3 DNA follows: TGTGCCAGCAGCCAAGTCTTAAGGGGTGGAACTGAAGCTTTCTTT.

The V and J genes are TRBV19 and TRBJ1-5; TRBD1 matches at 7 bases. After removal of 0 bases from V and 4 bases from J, the junction contained 3 bases not matched to a gene. The CDR3 loop spans 15 amino acids. Germline CDR1 LNHDA, CDR2 SQIVND (reference sequence). This chain's CDR3 is CASSIDGTVNQPQHF. The CDR3 bases are TGTGCCAGTAGTATAGACGGGACAGTAAATCAGCCCCAGCATTTT.

This clonotype was recorded a few times. The V and J genes are TRBV30 and TRBJ2-2, with a possible D match to TRBD1 (5 bases). Germline assignment: CDR1 GTSNPN and CDR2 SVGIG (reference sequence). V was pared by 4 bases and J by 3 bases, with 12 bases between. CDR3 length: 14 amino acids. In nucleotides, the CDR3 is TGTGCCTGGAATATGGTCAGGGACACCGGGGAGCTGTTTTTT. Translating it yields CAWNMVRDTGELFF.

The chain combines TRBV10-3 with TRBJ1-1; D might be TRBD1 (6 bases). V was shortened by 2 bases and J by 5 bases, with 15 bases between the two germline ends. CDR3 size: 15 residues. Germline V gene lookup returns CDR1 ENHRY and CDR2 SYGVKD. The CDR3 region has the DNA TGTGCCATCAGTGAGGAACTCCCTAGGGGGACTGAAGCTTTCTTT. Translated: CAISEELPRGTEAFF.

In DNA form, the CDR3 reads TGCGCCAGCAGCTTGGAAGGCAGATACGAGCAGTACTTC. Translation gives CASSLEGRYEQYF. This rearrangement joins TRBV5-1 to TRBJ2-7, with unresolved D. Trimming pared 0 bases from V and 4 bases from J, leaving 8 bases between. CDR3 length equals 13 residues. Germline values: CDR1 SGHRS, CDR2 YFSETQ.

The rearrangement links TRBV7-2 to TRBJ2-2, with D unresolved. With 3 bases removed from V and 5 bases from J, the gap between germline ends came to 7 bases. Germline assignment: CDR1 SGHTA and CDR2 FQGNSA. This CDR3 contains 13 residues. The CDR3 loop reads CASSFILTGELFF. CDR3 DNA: TGTGCCAGCAGCTTTATTCTGACCGGGGAGCTGTTTTTT. The full variable domain, in which reference TRBV7-2 and TRBJ2-2 provide the parts outside the CDR3, is GAGVSQSPSNKVTEKGKDVELRCDPISGHTALYWYRQSLGQGLEFLIYFQGNSAPDKSGLPSDRFSAERTGGSVSTLTIQRTQQEDSAVYLCASSFILTGELFFGEGSRLTVL.

This clonotype was detected many times. The V and J genes are TRBV25-1 and TRBJ2-2, with 8 bases lining up with TRBD1. This CDR3 is 13 amino acids long. Germline CDR1 and CDR2: MGHDK and SYGVNS. Trimming at V came to 5 bases and at J to 6 bases, leaving 2 bases not matched to a gene. The CDR3 sequence is CASSQGAAGELFF. The DNA for the CDR3 is TGTGCCAGCAGTCAGGGGGCCGCCGGGGAGCTGTTTTTT.

The gene calls are TRBV20-1 and TRBJ1-6; D may be TRBD1 (5 bases). Germline V gene sequence: CDR1 DFQATT, CDR2 SNEGSKA (reference sequence). CDR3 size: 14 residues. V gave up 0 bases and J gave up 8 bases, with 11 bases separating them. DNA for the CDR3: TGCAGTGCTAGAGAGGGCAGGGTGGATTCACCCCTCCACTTT. Translating it yields CSAREGRVDSPLHF.

The chain has TRBV7-8 and TRBJ2-7, with 8 nucleotides matching TRBD1. The CDR3 covers 15 residues. Per germline, CDR1 SGHVS and CDR2 FQNEAQ. V shed 4 bases, J shed 7 bases, and the junction held 12 bases outside the gene matches. The DNA for the CDR3 is TGTGCCAGCAGCTCCCAAGGGGGTAGACAGGGGGAGCAGTACTTC. It codes for CASSSQGGRQGEQYF.

The J gene is TRBJ2-5, the V gene TRBV12-3 or TRBV12-4; TRBD2 agrees at 13 bases. The CDR3 contains 17 residues. The trim removed 6 bases at V and 1 base at J, leaving 8 bases unmatched. CDR3 residues: CASRETRTSGGQETQYF. DNA for the CDR3: TGTGCCAGCAGGGAGACTCGGACTAGCGGGGGCCAAGAGACCCAGTACTTC.

This clonotype appeared many times. The chain couples TRBV20-1 to TRBJ2-7; maybe TRBD1 (5 bases). CDR3 length: 17 amino acids. V gave up 5 bases and J gave up 5 bases, with 28 bases separating them. Per the germline V gene, CDR1 is DFQATT and CDR2 is SNEGSKA (reference sequence). In DNA form, the CDR3 reads TGCAGTGCTGACAACACCCGGACACCCCAGAAAGGGAACGAGCAGTACTTC. Amino acid sequence: CSADNTRTPQKGNEQYF.

The rearrangement uses TRBV12-3 or TRBV12-4 and TRBJ2-5; 10 positions agree with TRBD1. CDR3 length: 13 amino acids. V trimming: 6 bases; J trimming: 6 bases; junction bases outside the gene matches: 4. CDR3: CASRTTGGQTQYF. CDR3 DNA: TGTGCCAGCAGGACGACAGGGGGCCAGACCCAGTACTTC.

This clonotype occurred once. The rearrangement links TRBV29-1 to TRBJ1-1, with D hard to call. CDR3 length: 11 residues. V lost 8 bases, J lost 11 bases, and 18 bases lay in between. Per germline, CDR1 SQVTM and CDR2 ANQGSEA. CDR3 loop: CSHGYGDLAFF. The CDR3 coding sequence is TGCAGCCATGGTTATGGGGATCTGGCTTTCTTT.

This clonotype was seen more than once but under ten times. At one end the junction does not follow the germline gene, possibly because of a read error. The chain joins TRBV15 to TRBJ1-5, with 7 bases aligning to TRBD1. The germline CDR1 and CDR2 sequences are LNHNV and YYDKDF (reference sequence). The CDR3 loop spans 14 amino acids. The CDR3 spells CATSTGTVNQPQHF. The CDR3 region has the DNA TGTGCCACAAGCACCGGGACAGTTAATCAGCCCCAGCATTTT.

The V gene is TRBV5-1, the J gene TRBJ1-2; TRBD1 is a possible D gene (6 bases). The CDR3 spans 13 residues. Deletions cut 3 bases from V and 5 bases from J, with 11 bases between. Germline V gene lookup returns CDR1 SGHRS and CDR2 YFSETQ. The CDR3 bases are TGCGCCAGCAGCTCGGGGGGCTCTTATGGCTACACCTTC. It codes for CASSSGGSYGYTF.

The rearrangement links TRBV5-6 to TRBJ2-2; D call uncertain. V gave up 6 bases and J gave up 0 bases, with 12 bases separating them. CDR1 and CDR2 (germline): SGHDT, YYEEEE. The CDR3 spans 15 residues. CDR3 nucleotide sequence: TGTGCCAGCAAACTGCTGGGGACGAACACCGGGGAGCTGTTTTTT. Translation: CASKLLGTNTGELFF.